This TCR beta chain was documented in a study of T cells after yellow fever vaccination. For the study at large: The authors prepared low-cell-number fractions using SMART-Seq v4 Ultra Low Input. Study-level results: Highly abundant clonotypes carried over from the bulk population could end up in FACS-sorted repertoires as contaminants. The appearance of a small share of clonotypes in both CD4 and CD8 compartments was observed.

Universal primer sites and UMIs were introduced during 5'RACE template-switching synthesis of TCR cDNA. TCRdb analysed the 5' RACE reads with MiXCR anew, one entry per CDR3 protein. The sample has nearly 300,000 distinct CDR3 sequences, around 8.6% seen once; the top ten hold over 3%. CDR1 and CDR2 (germline): MNHEY, SVGEGT. The CDR3 totals 15 residues. Deletions cut 6 bases from V and 2 bases from J, with 14 bases between. In this sample, this clonotype turned up a few times. Its target is not known. V usage is TRBV6-2 or TRBV6-3 and J usage is TRBJ2-1; D perhaps matches TRBD2 (6 bases). This TCR came from a man in his late teens or twenties who received the YFV17D yellow fever vaccine. The material sequenced was CD4+ T cells sorted from PBMCs, taken 5 days after the yellow fever booster vaccination. The CDR3: CASSKVAAAYNEQFF. The CDR3 nucleotides are TGTGCCAGCAGCAAAGTAGCGGCAGCCTACAATGAGCAGTTCTTC.